This T cell receptor beta chain was sequenced during a study of T cells in Graves' hyperthyroidism and ophthalmopathy. Overall study: Pretreatment peripheral blood was obtained at initial diagnosis.

General observations from the study: The model predicted ophthalmopathy a median around six months before onset. Appearing also in blood were most of the thyroid clonotypes expanded above 0.001.

This clonotype was seen ten or more times. What it binds is not known. CDR3 length: 14 amino acids. CDR1 is MDHEN, CDR2 SYDVKM, per germline. V gave up 8 bases and J gave up 0 bases; unmatched junction bases: 6. Amplification of TCR beta CDR3 regions was performed using RNA transcripts as template. In the first-round RT-PCR of the TCR CDR3, the HTBI primer set was used. One entry per CDR3 protein, called by TCRdb with MiXCR from the multiplex PCR reads. The data hold about 560,000 distinct CDR3 sequences, with around a sixth observed a single time. Diagnostic decisions used clinical symptoms, serum thyroxine and TRAb, thyroid ultrasound and orbital computed tomography.

The sequence derives from a woman between 25 and 40 years old with Graves' hyperthyroidism. Sequenced input: blood. The chain has TRBV28 and TRBJ2-7, with TRBD1 matching 8 bases. The CDR3 region is CASGKTGGSYEQYF. The CDR3 bases are TGTGCCAGCGGAAAAACAGGGGGCTCCTACGAGCAGTACTTC.